The entry that follows covers one T cell receptor (beta chain) sequence. The antigen is undetermined. The CDR3 totals 17 residues. Germline loops: CDR1 MRHNA, CDR2 SNTAGT. V lost 4 bases, J lost 0 bases, and 7 bases stayed unmatched. The study sampled blood at baseline, cycle 4 day 1, and cycle 7 day 1. The sample is drawn from a study of OX40 agonist ivuxolimab in advanced cancers. Data came from immunoSEQ multiplex PCR; TCRdb stores just in-frame clones and leaves some out. Seen here are around 100,000 clones, nearly 90% observed once, and the top ten hold roughly 0.15%. General study results and limits: Low normalized T-cell clonal expansion was also seen in some nonresponders.

The material was CD4+ or CD8+ T cells sorted from blood, obtained in a trial of the OX40 agonist ivuxolimab. This TCR was sampled from an adult with an advanced solid tumor such as melanoma, head and neck, liver or kidney cancer. The genes are TRBV6-4 and TRBJ2-2; 8 bases are shared with TRBD1. The CDR3 protein is CASSVLPTGANTGELFF. As DNA, the CDR3 is TGTGCCAGCAGTGTCCTCCCGACAGGGGCGAACACCGGGGAGCTGTTTTTT.